This T cell receptor (beta chain) originates from a study of blood T cell repertoires in COVID-19. Overall study: COVID-19 samples collected from the United States, Italy and Spain covered acute and convalescent phases. Sources were T cells, B-cell-depleted T cells, or PBMCs; the material itself was cDNA or gDNA.

The CDR3 runs to 16 residues. V lost 0 bases to trimming and J lost 5 bases; unmatched junction nucleotides: 5. The germline gives CDR1 SGDLS, CDR2 YYNGEE. Some clones are missing from TCRdb's copy, which holds only in-frame ones; the method was immunoSEQ multiplex PCR. Of some 95,000 clones in the sample, about 80% were seen once. The sequence was collected from a man between 65 and 85 years old with acute or convalescent COVID-19. Sequenced: peripheral blood. The genes are TRBV9 and TRBJ2-2, with TRBD2 matching over 9 bases. The CDR3 loop is CASSVGGLALTGELFF. CDR3 bases: TGTGCCAGCAGCGTAGGCGGACTAGCGTTAACCGGGGAGCTGTTTTTT.